The sequence of this T cell receptor (beta chain) was determined in a study of T cells in Graves' hyperthyroidism and ophthalmopathy. TCR beta CDR3 regions were amplified from RNA transcripts. An initial round of RT-PCR targeting the TCR CDR3 relied on the HTBI primer set. TCRdb used MiXCR to reprocess the multiplex PCR reads, holding one entry per CDR3 protein. The sample shows 550,000 to 800,000 distinct CDR3 sequences, around 15% of them seen only once. This clonotype turned up a few times. The CDR3 is 13 amino acids. The germline CDR1 and CDR2 sequences are MGHDK and SYGVNS. Trimming removed 3 bases from V and 4 bases from J, with 9 bases in between.

The receptor was isolated from a man aged 18 to 29 with Graves' hyperthyroidism. This sequence joins TRBV25-1 and TRBJ1-1; no definite D call. Input material: blood. The CDR3 is CASSDRVLTEAFF. The CDR3 DNA reads TGTGCCAGCAGTGATCGGGTTCTCACTGAAGCTTTCTTT.